This T cell receptor beta chain appears in the sequencing data of a study of shared clonotypes between healthy human individuals. The naive CD8 fraction comprised CD45RO-negative cells positively selected for CCR7 and excluded terminally differentiated effector memory CD45RA+ cells. Donors were healthy HIV-negative adults without recent acute infections or vaccinations. The CDR3 covers 16 residues. The germline V gene encodes CDR1 MDHEN and CDR2 SYDVKM. The J segment lost 7 bases and the V segment lost 6 bases, leaving 12 bases of the junction unmatched. Only in-frame clones appear in the TCRdb table, and some are missing; sequencing was by immunoSEQ multiplex PCR. Among around 550,000 clones listed, roughly 96% were seen once.

Material for sequencing was naive CD8+ T cells sorted from blood. This clonotype originated in a woman aged 25 to 39 in good health. V and J are TRBV28 and TRBJ2-1, with TRBD2 identical over 10 bases. Written as DNA, the CDR3 is TGTGCCAGCAGCCTCTTAGCGGGAGGTACTACGAATGAGCAGTTCTTC. Encoded protein: CASSLLAGGTTNEQFF.